This paragraph covers one TCR beta chain sequence. Antigen: not known. The cDNA had a unique molecular identifier and a template-switch universal primer site. TCRdb passed the 5' RACE reads through MiXCR, listing each CDR3 protein once. The data contain 350,000 to 450,000 distinct CDR3 sequences, about 18% of them singletons. This record comes from a study of identical twins. Study conclusions and caveats: For zero-insertion analyses, partial confounding could come from invariant MAIT and iNKT cells.

Germline V CDR1 and CDR2: MRHNA, SNTAGT. V was clipped by 6 bases and J by 1 base, with 28 bases between them. CDR3 length: 20 residues. The source of this sequence is a middle-aged man in good health. The sample comprised naive T cells sorted from blood. The chain recombines TRBV6-4 with TRBJ1-5, with D possibly being TRBD1 (5 bases). The CDR3 here is CASSRFAGRMGLLSNQPQHF. In DNA, the CDR3 is TGTGCCAGCAGCCGATTCGCAGGGAGGATGGGGCTTTTGAGCAATCAGCCCCAGCATTTT.